The 3 T cell receptor beta chains below were found in one sample sequenced in a study of T cell repertoires in cytomegalovirus infection. Using its own MiXCR run on the reads, TCRdb lists one record per CDR3 protein. The sample comprises fewer than 850,000 distinct CDR3 sequences, approximately 32% of which are singletons, and about an eighth rests with the top ten. The antigens these receptors bind are not known. The sample consisted of cultured CD8+ T cells from PBMCs, taken from culture after CMV antigen stimulation. These receptors were taken from a human donor in good health (CMV status not recorded). Some clones in this sample may be carry-over from other donors' samples.

In its sample, this clonotype was seen a few times. The chain has TRBV6-2 or TRBV6-3 and TRBJ2-7; TRBD1 aligns across 12 bases. This CDR3 region has 17 residues. From germline, CDR1 is MNHEY and CDR2 SVGEGT. V shed 0 bases, J shed 6 bases, and the junction held 9 bases outside the gene matches. The CDR3 bases are TGTGCCAGCAGTTACTCGGATAGCGAGGGACAGGGGGCCGAGCAGTACGTC. As protein: CASSYSDSEGQGAEQYV.

This clonotype was counted only a few times. The gene calls are TRBV27 and TRBJ1-5; TRBD1 aligns across 7 bases. The V segment lost 6 bases and the J segment 3 bases; nucleotides outside the gene matches: 5. Germline V gene data show CDR1 as MNHEY and CDR2 as SMNVEV (reference sequence). The CDR3 runs to 14 residues. CDR3 nucleotide sequence: TGTGCCAGCAGGACGACAGGGCCCAATCAGCCCCAGCATTTT. Residues: CASRTTGPNQPQHF.

This clonotype was counted between two and nine times. The J gene is TRBJ1-2, the V gene TRBV20-1, with a tentative D call TRBD1 (6 bases). There are 13 residues in the CDR3. The V gene's germline CDR1 is DFQATT and CDR2 SNEGSKA (reference sequence). V lost 7 bases and J lost 2, with 14 bases in between. DNA of the CDR3: TGCAGTGAGGAGGACAGCCTGAACTATGGCTACACCTTC. Amino acids: CSEEDSLNYGYTF.